Listed below are T cell receptor beta chains from one sample, sequenced in a study of spatial heterogeneity in lung cancer. TCRdb reprocessed the 5' RACE reads with MiXCR, giving one entry per CDR3 protein. The table has 1,500 to 2,500 distinct CDR3 sequences, about 7% seen once. Sequencing was performed on normal lung tissue next to the tumor, taken at surgery. These receptors were collected from a male donor with early-stage non-small cell lung cancer. Each CDR3 is given with its conserved first and last residue. The order of the fields is J gene, V gene, clone size, CDR3 protein. Size is stated for part of the rows, as once, few or many counts, or as a class when the clone is expanded.

TRBJ1-5	TRBV28	-	CAAQAAYSNQPQHF
TRBJ2-2	TRBV2	medium-sized	CASTRQGTLNTGELFF
TRBJ1-2	TRBV29-1	medium-sized	CSVDSYGYTF
TRBJ2-3	TRBV20-1	medium-sized	CSARGGLSTDTQYF
TRBJ1-1	TRBV10-3	-	CAISAGQLNTEAFF
TRBJ2-3	TRBV15	medium-sized	CATSRDGSDTDTQYF
TRBJ1-6	TRBV28	medium-sized	CASSLRARDNSPLHF
TRBJ2-4	TRBV4-1	medium-sized	CASSQGLAGLLAKNIQYF
TRBJ2-3	TRBV5-1	medium-sized	CASSLGQANFPTDTQYF
TRBJ1-1	TRBV11-2	medium-sized	CASSLGAGNTEAFF
TRBJ2-7	TRBV11-1	few	CASSHERPYEQYF
TRBJ1-1	TRBV9	medium-sized	CASSPGSVGDTEAFF
TRBJ2-1	TRBV6-5	few	CASSPGQPFNEQFF
TRBJ1-2	TRBV7-6	hyperexpanded	CASSLEETGAGGYTF
TRBJ2-1	TRBV3-1	-	CASSQDQGSSYNEQFF
TRBJ1-4	TRBV7-6	medium-sized	CASSREETNEKLFF
TRBJ2-3	TRBV5-1	medium-sized	CASSRDVGTDTQYF
TRBJ2-4	TRBV6-2/TRBV6-3	-	CASEIAGGKNIQYF
TRBJ2-5	TRBV5-1	medium-sized	CASSLNIAGGTGQETQYF
TRBJ2-3	TRBV6-5	medium-sized	CASSVRTPGGTDTQYF
TRBJ2-5	TRBV6-6	medium-sized	CASAGQGGISETQYF
TRBJ1-5	TRBV20-1	few	CSASGRGRNQPQHF
TRBJ1-1	TRBV12-3/TRBV12-4	medium-sized	CASSPRDRGVAEAFF
TRBJ1-4	TRBV29-1	medium-sized	CSLGQSVDEKLFF
TRBJ2-5	TRBV19	medium-sized	CASSGGTQETQYF
TRBJ2-7	TRBV20-1	medium-sized	CSARDPAGTSGMYEQYF
TRBJ2-2	TRBV5-1	many	CASSLEGGSAGELFF
TRBJ2-5	TRBV2	few	CASSPGTPAVGAQYF
TRBJ2-3	TRBV4-1	few	CASSQDAGGGTDTQYF
TRBJ2-3	TRBV5-4	few	CASSLLGNTDTQYF
TRBJ2-5	TRBV6-2/TRBV6-3	-	CASSLGGRLQETQYF
TRBJ1-1	TRBV14	medium-sized	CASSLYGSDEAFF
TRBJ2-7	TRBV5-4	many	CASSRGSSTYEQYF
TRBJ2-2	TRBV30	medium-sized	CAWKRPQLHTGELFF
TRBJ1-1	TRBV11-2	-	CASSLYRNTEAFF
TRBJ1-1	TRBV29-1	medium-sized	CSVGTQTGNTEAFF